Shown below are 14 T cell receptor beta chains from a single sample sequenced in a study of shared clonotypes between healthy human individuals. The repertoire was sequenced with immunoSEQ multiplex PCR; TCRdb's copy has only in-frame clones and lacks some. The repertoire has over 950,000 clones, approximately 75% of them found once; the top ten carry roughly 0.9%. The specimen sequenced was memory CD4+ T cells from PBMCs. This sample's subset: CD45RA-negative fraction. The receptors originated from a young man in good health. Some clones in this sample may be carry-over from other donors' samples.

The chain uses TRBV5-4 and TRBJ1-2; TRBD1 aligns across 7 bases. The CDR3 loop spans 15 amino acids. From germline, CDR1 is SGHNT and CDR2 YYREEE (reference sequence). V shed 1 base and J 6 bases; nucleotides not matched to a gene: 9. CDR3 residues: CASSLKGQGGHGYTF. The CDR3 nucleotides are TGTGCCAGCAGCTTGAAGGGTCAGGGGGGCCATGGCTACACCTTC.

The genes are TRBV27 and TRBJ2-7; 8 nucleotides line up with TRBD1. This CDR3 region has 17 residues. Germline-derived CDR1 and CDR2 are MNHEY and SMNVEV (reference sequence). The J segment lost 0 bases and the V segment lost 2 bases, leaving 9 bases of the junction unmatched. The CDR3 is CASSLDPQGAPSYEQYF. The CDR3, as DNA: TGTGCCAGCAGTTTAGATCCCCAGGGGGCCCCCTCCTACGAGCAGTACTTC.

Here the CDR3 reads CASSEIWGTHTGELFF. The CDR3 DNA is TGTGCCAGCAGTGAAATTTGGGGGACTCACACCGGGGAGCTGTTTTTT. The rearrangement joins TRBV6-1 to TRBJ2-2; tentative D call: TRBD2 (6 bases). Germline CDR1 is MNHNS and CDR2 is SASEGT. The CDR3 has 16 amino acids. V dropped 2 bases and J dropped 3 bases, with 13 bases sitting between them.

This clone was seen ten or more times. V usage is TRBV7-9 and J usage is TRBJ2-1; TRBD2 might be the D (5 bases). The CDR3 is 16 amino acids. Germline values: CDR1 SEHNR, CDR2 FQNEAQ (reference sequence). Trimming stripped 3 bases from V and 12 bases from J, with 24 bases between. Here the CDR3 reads CASSLAQPRTSRGQFF. The CDR3 DNA follows: TGTGCCAGCAGCTTGGCCCAGCCTCGCACTAGTCGGGGGCAGTTCTTC.

The rearrangement uses TRBV7-2 and TRBJ2-7, with a possible D match to TRBD2 (6 bases). Trimming cost V 5 bases and J 4 bases, with 15 bases left between them. CDR3 size: 14 residues. From germline, CDR1 is SGHTA and CDR2 FQGNSA. CDR3 amino acids: CASSGTMTSYEQYF. In DNA form, the CDR3 reads TGTGCCAGCAGCGGCACCATGACTAGTTACGAGCAGTACTTC.

The rearrangement links TRBV19 to TRBJ2-3, with 10 bases aligning to TRBD1. J lost 1 base, V lost 8 bases, and 6 bases had no gene match. CDR1 is LNHDA, CDR2 SQIVND, per germline (reference sequence). The CDR3 is 15 amino acids. The CDR3 sequence is CASWDRGIGTDTQYF. CDR3 nucleotides: TGTGCCAGTTGGGACAGGGGAATTGGCACAGATACGCAGTATTTT.

In its sample, this clone was seen a few times. Other nucleotide sequences from this sample produce the same CDR3. V gene TRBV28 combines with J gene TRBJ2-7, with unresolved D. The CDR3 covers 14 residues. Germline V lookup: CDR1 MDHEN, CDR2 SYDVKM. The V and J ends lost 6 bases and 3 bases respectively, with 15 bases between them. The CDR3 nucleotides read TGTGCCAGCAGCACTCCCAGTAGTCGCTACGAGCAGTACTTC. It encodes CASSTPSSRYEQYF.

The chain is built from TRBV19 and TRBJ1-1; D might be TRBD1 (6 bases). From germline, CDR1 is LNHDA and CDR2 SQIVND (reference sequence). The ends were cut back, 10 bases at V and 7 bases at J, with 16 bases in the middle. The CDR3 has 12 amino acids. The DNA of the CDR3 is TGTGCCACCATAGGACAGAGCTTTGAAGCTTTCTTT. This gives the protein CATIGQSFEAFF. Complete variable domain (other parts from reference TRBV19 and TRBJ1-1): DGGITQSPKYLFRKEGQNVTLSCEQNLNHDAMYWYRQDPGQGLRLIYYSQIVNDFQKGDIAEGYSVSREKKESFPLTVTSAQKNPTAFYLCATIGQSFEAFFGQGTRLTVV.

J is TRBJ2-1 and V is TRBV11-2; D is unresolved. The CDR3 covers 12 residues. The V gene lost 5 bases and the J gene lost 6 bases, with 8 bases spanning the gap. Germline V gene data show CDR1 as SGHAT and CDR2 as FQNNGV. CDR3 in amino acids: CASSQLGNEQFF. In DNA, the CDR3 is TGTGCCAGCAGCCAACTTGGCAATGAGCAGTTCTTC.

The V and J genes are TRBV5-4 and TRBJ2-5, with D tentatively TRBD2 (7 bases). CDR3 size: 14 residues. Germline CDR1 is SGHNT and CDR2 is YYREEE (reference sequence). Trimming removed 4 bases at V and 4 bases at J, with 14 bases between. CDR3 loop: CASSAPGGAETQYF. CDR3 coding DNA: TGTGCCAGCAGCGCCCCGGGGGGCGCAGAGACCCAGTACTTC. Full variable domain (outside the CDR3, taken from reference TRBV5-4 and TRBJ2-5): ETGVTQSPTHLIKTRGQQVTLRCSSQSGHNTVSWYQQALGQGPQFIFQYYREEENGRGNFPPRFSGLQFPNYSSELNVNALELDDSALYLCASSAPGGAETQYFGPGTRLLVL.

This chain joins TRBV11-3 and TRBJ1-3, with D unresolved. Per the germline V gene, CDR1 is SGHNT and CDR2 is YENEEA. V dropped 6 bases and J dropped 0 bases, with 12 bases sitting between them. There are 15 residues in the CDR3. The CDR3 spells CASRGKGFSGNTIYF. CDR3 DNA: TGTGCCAGCAGAGGAAAAGGTTTCTCTGGAAACACCATATATTTT.

Worth noting for this clone: The same CDR3 also results from other DNA sequences found in this sample. The gene calls are TRBV18 and TRBJ1-5; D remains unclear. The CDR3 is 13 residues long. CDR1 KGHSH and CDR2 LQKENI come from the germline V gene. Trimming removed 3 bases at V and 0 bases at J, with 3 bases between. CDR3 nucleotides: TGTGCCAGCTCACCGGGTAGCAATCAGCCCCAGCATTTT. Its translation is CASSPGSNQPQHF.

In the case of this clone: This is likely a read error, given that the CDR3 carries no conserved phenylalanine or tryptophan at its end. This chain connects TRBV28 to TRBJ2-7; D might be TRBD1 or TRBD2, each matching 5 bases. This CDR3 comprises 15 residues. The germline CDR1 and CDR2 sequences are MDHEN and SYDVKM. V lost 4 bases to trimming and J lost 5 bases, with 18 bases between them. CDR3 DNA sequence: TGTGCCAGCAGTTCATGGCAGACGGGGCCCGACGAGCAGTACCTC. Residues: CASSSWQTGPDEQYL.

As regards this clone: The same CDR3 also results from other DNA sequences found in this sample. The V call is TRBV2, the J call TRBJ2-5; 9 nucleotides agree with TRBD1. Germline trimming cut 3 bases from V and 5 bases from J; bases unmatched to any gene: 7. This CDR3 is built from 15 residues. The germline CDR1 and CDR2 sequences are SNHLY and FYNNEI. CDR3 DNA: TGTGCCAGCAGTGACCGGGGACAGGGCGGGGAGACCCAGTACTTC. It encodes CASSDRGQGGETQYF.